These T cell receptor beta chains were read from a single sample in a study of CD8 T cells in Susac syndrome. MiXCR, run by TCRdb on the immunoSEQ multiplex PCR reads, gives a single entry per CDR3 protein. The sample records about 73,000 distinct CDR3 sequences, about 95% being singletons. The sequenced material came from CD8+ T cells from PBMCs. These receptor sequences come from a human donor with multiple sclerosis. CDR3s include the opening cysteine and the closing phenylalanine or tryptophan. Each record gives: D gene, J gene, clone size, V gene, CDR3 DNA, CDR3 protein. The D gene is left open where the match is weak. Clone size is shown for a subset of rows, as once, few, many or a class of expanded clone.

. | TRBJ2-3 | . | TRBV30 | TGTGCCTGGAGTGCCCGGGTAGGAGATACGCAGTATTTT | CAWSARVGDTQYF
. | TRBJ1-1 | . | TRBV4-1 | TGCGCCAGCAGCCAACCCGTGGGGGTTCCGGCTTTCTTT | CASSQPVGVPAFF
. | TRBJ2-7 | . | TRBV27 | TGTGCCAGCAGTTTAGGCCAGGGAGGTCACGAGCAGTACTTC | CASSLGQGGHEQYF
. | TRBJ1-3 | . | TRBV30 | TGTGCCTGGGACAGCAACTCTGGAAACACCATATATTTT | CAWDSNSGNTIYF
. | TRBJ1-1 | . | TRBV29-1 | TGCAGCGTTGCTGGGATACCAGCGGCGGACACTGAAGCTTTCTTT | CSVAGIPAADTEAFF
. | TRBJ1-5 | . | TRBV19 | TGTGCCAGTAGTACAAAGGAGGGGTATAGCAATCAGCCCCAGCATTTT | CASSTKEGYSNQPQHF
. | TRBJ2-3 | . | TRBV10-3 | TGTGCCACCAATTTCCAAGATACGCAGTATTTT | CATNFQDTQYF
TRBD1 | TRBJ2-5 | . | TRBV10-3 | TGTGCCATCAGTGAGTCTACAGGGGGGCGTCCCCAAGAGACCCAGTACTTC | CAISESTGGRPQETQYF
. | TRBJ1-1 | . | TRBV12-3/TRBV12-4 | . | CASSFGTGTAPHF
. | TRBJ2-1 | . | TRBV30 | TGTGCCTGGGACAGCGCTCCCAACAATGAGCAGTTCTTC | CAWDSAPNNEQFF
. | TRBJ2-7 | . | TRBV15 | TGTGCCACCAGCAGAGATCGAGGAATAACAGCCTACGAGCAGTACTTC | CATSRDRGITAYEQYF
. | TRBJ2-2 | . | TRBV7-8 | TGTGCCAGCAGCTTAGGACCCCGGGCTGGGGAGCTGTTTTTT | CASSLGPRAGELFF
. | TRBJ2-4 | . | TRBV7-8 | TGTGCCAGCAGCTTAGAACGGAAAAACATTCAGTACTTC | CASSLERKNIQYF
. | TRBJ2-1 | once | TRBV15 | TGTGCCACCAGCAGAGAGTCCCCCCGTGGCGGAGCCTACAATGAGCAGTTCTTC | CATSRESPRGGAYNEQFF
. | TRBJ1-1 | once | TRBV6-2/TRBV6-3 | TGTGCCAGCAGTTACGGGGGAGGGAGGTCGGGCACTGAAGCTTTCTTT | CASSYGGGRSGTEAFF
. | TRBJ2-2 | . | TRBV6-1 | TGTGCCAGCATAAAAGTACCCTTAATTAACGGGGAGCTGTTTTTT | CASIKVPLINGELFF
. | TRBJ1-6 | . | TRBV30 | TGTGCCTGGAGTCCGACGGGGATACGGTATAATTCACCCCTCCACTTT | CAWSPTGIRYNSPLHF
. | TRBJ2-2 | . | TRBV4-1 | TGCGCCAGCAGCCAAGTGGACACCGGGGAGCTGTTTTTT | CASSQVDTGELFF
. | TRBJ1-2 | . | TRBV7-8 | TGTGCCAGCAGCTTAAGTACAGCCTACTATGGCTACACCTTC | CASSLSTAYYGYTF
. | TRBJ2-1 | . | TRBV14 | TGTGCCAGCAGCCAGGGTAATTACAATGAGCAGTTCTTC | CASSQGNYNEQFF
. | TRBJ2-1 | . | TRBV7-9 | TGTGCCAGCACCTCCCAGGGACCTGAACAGTTCTTC | CASTSQGPEQFF
. | TRBJ1-2 | . | TRBV13 | TGTGCCAGCAGCTTTAGCGGGGAGAGCGATGGCTACACCTTC | CASSFSGESDGYTF
. | TRBJ1-1 | . | TRBV3-1 | TGTGCCAGCAGCCAAGATAGGCGGGGGGCGGACACTGAAGCTTTCTTT | CASSQDRRGADTEAFF
. | TRBJ1-5 | once | TRBV27 | TGTGCCAGCAGTCCTGATACGGGGGGCAATCAGCCCCAGCATTTT | CASSPDTGGNQPQHF
TRBD2 | TRBJ2-2 | . | TRBV15 | TGTGCCACCAGCACGGGGGGGTTAAGCACCGGGGAGCTGTTTTTT | CATSTGGLSTGELFF
. | TRBJ1-1 | . | TRBV14 | TGTGCCAGCAGCCTTGGGCCAAGCTCGAACACTGAAGCTTTCTTT | CASSLGPSSNTEAFF
. | TRBJ1-1 | . | TRBV20-1 | TGCAGTGCTAGGGGGCCTCTAGGGACTGAAGCTTTCTTT | CSARGPLGTEAFF
TRBD2 | TRBJ2-1 | . | TRBV29-1 | TGCAGCCTTAGCGGGAGCTCCTACAATGAGCAGTTCTTC | CSLSGSSYNEQFF
. | TRBJ1-5 | . | TRBV6-2/TRBV6-3 | TGTGCCAGCAGTTACAACCCTACGGGGTATCAGCCCCAGCATTTT | CASSYNPTGYQPQHF
. | TRBJ2-3 | once | TRBV7-2 | TGTGCCAGCAGCTTCCTATTAGATACGCAGTATTTT | CASSFLLDTQYF
TRBD2 | TRBJ2-7 | . | TRBV20-1 | TGCAGTGCTAGAGAAGTAGGCGGGAGAGCCTACGAGCAGTACTTC | CSAREVGGRAYEQYF
TRBD2 | TRBJ2-7 | . | TRBV5-1 | TGCGCCAGCAGCCCGGGGACTAGCGGGAGGGCCAACTACGAGCAGTACTTC | CASSPGTSGRANYEQYF
. | TRBJ1-3 | . | TRBV5-4 | TGTGCCAGCAGAAGAGGAAACACCATATATTTT | CASRRGNTIYF
. | TRBJ2-5 | . | TRBV7-9 | TGTGCCAGCAGCGAATACAGGGTCAGCCTAGAGACCCAGTACTTC | CASSEYRVSLETQYF
. | TRBJ2-3 | . | TRBV29-1 | TGCAGCGTTGTTATGGGGATGGGGACAGATACGCAGTATTTT | CSVVMGMGTDTQYF
. | TRBJ2-5 | . | TRBV2 | TGTGCCAGCAGGGACGGACAGCTTCCCGAGGAGACCCAGTACTTC | CASRDGQLPEETQYF
. | TRBJ2-3 | . | TRBV12-3/TRBV12-4 | TGTGCCAGCAGGGACAGCACAGATACGCAGTATTTT | CASRDSTDTQYF
. | TRBJ2-1 | . | TRBV5-1 | TGCGCCAGCAGCTTGGCCATGGGGGTCTACAATGAGCAGTTCTTC | CASSLAMGVYNEQFF
. | TRBJ2-7 | . | TRBV7-9 | TGTGCCAGCAGCTTAGCCGGGGACGAGCAGTACTTC | CASSLAGDEQYF
TRBD1 | TRBJ1-5 | . | TRBV12-5 | TGTGCTAGTGCTGGGACAGGAAGCAATCAGCCCCAGCATTTT | CASAGTGSNQPQHF
. | TRBJ1-5 | . | TRBV6-5 | TGTGCCAGCAGATCCCGGCTCAATCAGCCCCAGCATTTT | CASRSRLNQPQHF
. | TRBJ2-7 | once | TRBV19 | TGTGCCAGTAGTTCTTCCCACAGCTACGAGCAGTACTTC | CASSSSHSYEQYF
TRBD2 | TRBJ2-3 | . | TRBV3-1 | TGTGCCAGCAGCCCCTCCACCCTAGCGGGAGCCGGAGATACGCAGTATTTT | CASSPSTLAGAGDTQYF
. | TRBJ2-6 | . | TRBV7-8 | TGTGCCAGCAGCCTTTGGGCATCCGACTCTGGGGCCAACGTCCTGACTTTC | CASSLWASDSGANVLTF
. | TRBJ1-5 | once | TRBV12-5 | TGTGCTAGTGCTACCGACAATCAGCCCCAGCATTTT | CASATDNQPQHF
. | TRBJ1-5 | . | TRBV11-2 | TGTGCCAGCAGCTTAGCCGGCTCTAATCAGCCCCAGCATTTT | CASSLAGSNQPQHF
. | TRBJ2-2 | . | TRBV4-1 | TGCGCCAGCAGCCAAAGGGACGGGTACGGGGAGCTGTTTTTT | CASSQRDGYGELFF
TRBD2 | TRBJ2-1 | once | TRBV12-3/TRBV12-4 | TGTGCCAGCAGTTTAGAAGGACTAGGCTCCAATGAGCAGTTCTTC | CASSLEGLGSNEQFF
. | TRBJ2-3 | . | TRBV15 | TGTGCCACCAGCAGTGCTTTCGGGACAGATACGCAGTATTTT | CATSSAFGTDTQYF
. | TRBJ2-6 | . | TRBV18 | TGTGCCAGCATGGATGGGATTGGAACTCCCTTTTCTGGGGCCAACGTCCTGACTTTC | CASMDGIGTPFSGANVLTF
. | TRBJ2-1 | . | TRBV27 | TGTGCCAGCAGTGGCCAGGGTTGGGACAATGAGCAGTTCTTC | CASSGQGWDNEQFF
. | TRBJ1-1 | . | TRBV5-6 | TGTGCCAGCAGCTTGGGGCAGGATGGAGCTTTCTTT | CASSLGQDGAFF
TRBD1 | TRBJ1-5 | . | TRBV7-9 | TGTGCCAGCAGCTCGGGACAGGAGTTATCGGGGGGTCAGCCCCAGCATTTT | CASSSGQELSGGQPQHF
. | TRBJ2-1 | . | TRBV4-3 | TGCGCCAGCAGCCAAGAAGCAACGGGGTTTTACAATGAGCAGTTCTTC | CASSQEATGFYNEQFF
. | TRBJ2-2 | . | TRBV18 | TGTGCCAGCTCACCAGGACAGACCAGGGTTCTCACCGGGGAGCTGTTTTTT | CASSPGQTRVLTGELFF
TRBD1 | TRBJ1-5 | . | TRBV19 | TGTGCCAGTAGTATAACTGAGACAGGGGGCAATTTCATCCCGCCCCAGCATTTT | CASSITETGGNFIPPQHF
. | TRBJ2-5 | . | TRBV30 | TGTGCCTGGAATTACGACTTTCAGGGGCATCAAGAGACCCAGTACTTC | CAWNYDFQGHQETQYF